This is a list of T cell receptor beta chains from one sample in a study of neoadjuvant anti-PD-1 for oral cavity cancer. Sequencing was performed with immunoSEQ multiplex PCR; in TCRdb, only in-frame clones are kept and a portion is missing. Of about 72,000 clones listed, approximately 82% were seen once; the top ten hold less than 4%. Specimen: PBMCs, collected before nivolumab (anti-PD-1) treatment. These receptor sequences come from a person aged 40 to 85 with oral cavity squamous cell carcinoma. The CDR3 runs from the conserved cysteine through the conserved F or W. A D gene is named only where the DNA matches it firmly. Size is stated for part of the rows, as once, few or many counts, or as a class when the clone is expanded.

>TRBD2|17|TRBJ2-7|TRBV7-6|NA
TGTGCCAGCAGCTCCGGGACTAGCGGGAGTAAACCCTACGAGCAGTACTTC
CASSSGTSGSKPYEQYF
>NA|17|TRBJ1-1|TRBV10-3|NA
TGTGCCATCAGCGCCCATGAGGGGGGACACATGAACACTGAAGCTTTCTTT
CAISAHEGGHMNTEAFF
>NA|16|TRBJ1-1|TRBV4-2|few
TGTGCCAGCAGCGGCCCCCTGGACAGCCGATCGACTGAAGCTTTCTTT
CASSGPLDSRSTEAFF
>NA|15|TRBJ1-2|TRBV4-1|NA
TGCGCCAGCAGCCAGGGAAGAGGTAGGAACTATGGCTACACCTTC
CASSQGRGRNYGYTF
>TRBD1|15|TRBJ1-1|TRBV10-2|NA
TGCGCCAGCAGAAGACAGGGTGGAGTTTCCACTGAAGCTTTCTTT
CASRRQGGVSTEAFF
>NA|14|TRBJ2-3|TRBV2|NA
TGTGCCAGCAAGCGACTCACTAGCACAGATACGCAGTATTTT
CASKRLTSTDTQYF
>TRBD1|14|TRBJ1-4|TRBV6-1|NA
TGTGCCAGCAGTTTCCGACAGGGCGGCGAAAAACTGTTTTTT
CASSFRQGGEKLFF
>TRBD1|12|TRBJ2-7|TRBV7-9|NA
TGTGCCAGCCAGGACAGGTACTACGAGCAGTACTTC
CASQDRYYEQYF
>NA|13|TRBJ1-2|TRBV27|NA
TGTGCCAGCAGTTTTCAGGGGTTGGGCGGCTACACCTTC
CASSFQGLGGYTF
>TRBD1|15|TRBJ2-3|TRBV5-1|NA
TGCGCCAGCAGCCTACAGGGGGACATCACAGATACGCAGTATTTT
CASSLQGDITDTQYF
>NA|13|TRBJ2-3|TRBV2|NA
TGTGCCAGCAGCCAATCTAGCACAGATACGCAGTATTTT
CASSQSSTDTQYF
>NA|15|TRBJ2-7|TRBV13|NA
TGTGCCAGCAGCTCTTCCGGGACGGTTTCCTACGAGCAGTACTTC
CASSSSGTVSYEQYF
>NA|14|TRBJ2-1|TRBV9|NA
TGTGCCAGCAGCGCAGGGTTCTCCTACAATGAGCAGTTCTTC
CASSAGFSYNEQFF
>NA|13|TRBJ1-1|TRBV7-9|NA
TGTGCCAGCAGCCGACAGGAGGGCACTGAAGCTTTCTTT
CASSRQEGTEAFF
>NA|15|TRBJ2-7|TRBV6-5|NA
TGTGCCAGCAGTTACTCTGGGTCAGGATGGTACGAGCAGTACTTC
CASSYSGSGWYEQYF
>TRBD1|15|TRBJ2-4|TRBV15|NA
TGTGCCACCAGCCGACAGGGGGAGACCAAAAACATTCAGTACTTC
CATSRQGETKNIQYF
>NA|13|TRBJ1-3|TRBV10-3|NA
TGTGCCATCAGGGGGCTAGCTGGAAACACCATATATTTT
CAIRGLAGNTIYF
>NA|15|TRBJ1-3|TRBV2|NA
TGTGCCAGCAGCGCAACCTTTTACTCTGGAAACACCATATATTTT
CASSATFYSGNTIYF
>NA|12|TRBJ2-2|TRBV5-4|NA
TGTGCCATGAAAGCCCGCACCGGGGAGCTGTTTTTT
CAMKARTGELFF
>NA|15|TRBJ2-2|TRBV6-6|NA
TGTGCCAGCAGTTACTCTTCCGGGTACACCGGGGAGCTGTTTTTT
CASSYSSGYTGELFF
>TRBD2|16|TRBJ2-3|TRBV19|NA
TGTGCCAGTAGTGGGGGGACTAGCGTTAGGACAGATACGCAGTATTTT
CASSGGTSVRTDTQYF
>NA|15|TRBJ2-1|TRBV27|once
TGTGCCAGCAGTACGTCAGGTACCTCTTGGGATGAGCAGTTCTTC
CASSTSGTSWDEQFF
>TRBD1|17|TRBJ1-2|TRBV5-1|NA
TGCGCCAGCAGCTTGGCGGAGTTCGGGACAGGGGCTGATGGCTACACCTTC
CASSLAEFGTGADGYTF
>NA|14|TRBJ2-5|TRBV4-2|NA
TGTGCCAGCAGCCAAGAGAAACTGGGGGAGACCCAGTACTTC
CASSQEKLGETQYF
>TRBD1|16|TRBJ1-2|TRBV4-1|once
TGCGCCAGCAGTCAAGAATCCCTCCGGGACAGAGATGGCTACACCTTC
CASSQESLRDRDGYTF
>NA|18|TRBJ2-2|TRBV11-3|NA
TGTGCCAGCAGCTTAGCCGAGTGGACCGGAGGGGACACCGGGGAGCTGTTTTTT
CASSLAEWTGGDTGELFF
>NA|16|TRBJ1-3|TRBV5-1|once
TGCGCCAGCAGCTTGGGATCTCCGGGTACTGGAAACACCATATATTTT
CASSLGSPGTGNTIYF
>NA|15|TRBJ2-7|TRBV5-1|NA
TGCGCCAGCAGCTTGGCCGGGTACAGGGCCTACGAGCAGTACTTC
CASSLAGYRAYEQYF
>NA|13|TRBJ1-2|TRBV10-3|NA
TGTGCCATCAGTGAGTCGATACTCGGGGGCTACACCTTC
CAISESILGGYTF
>NA|14|TRBJ2-1|TRBV5-1|NA
TGCGCCAGCAGCATCCGGGGACTTCCGGATGAGCAGTTCTTC
CASSIRGLPDEQFF
>TRBD2|17|TRBJ2-2|TRBV7-9|NA
TGTGCCAGCAGCCTCCAGACTAGCGGGAGTATTACCGGGGAGCTGTTTTTT
CASSLQTSGSITGELFF
>NA|12|TRBJ1-3|TRBV6-5|NA
TGTGCCAGCACTTCATCTGGAAACACCATATATTTT
CASTSSGNTIYF
>TRBD1|15|TRBJ1-2|TRBV4-2|once
TGTGCCAGCAGCCAGGGACAGGGGGAAAACTATGGCTACACCTTC
CASSQGQGENYGYTF
>NA|13|TRBJ2-7|TRBV30|NA
TGTGCCTGGAGTGGAGGCTGGGGGAACGAGCAGTACTTC
CAWSGGWGNEQYF
>TRBD2|20|TRBJ2-1|TRBV6-1|NA
TGTGCCAGCAGTGAGACCTACAGGGAAACTAGCGGGAGTCGCAACAATGAGCAGTTCTTC
CASSETYRETSGSRNNEQFF
>NA|12|TRBJ1-2|TRBV5-1|NA
TGCGCCAGCAGTCCCGATAACTATGGCTACACCTTC
CASSPDNYGYTF
>TRBD1|14|TRBJ1-1|TRBV19|NA
TGTGCCAGTAGCCCCGGACAGGGCCAAGCTGAAGCTTTCTTT
CASSPGQGQAEAFF
>NA|17|TRBJ1-2|TRBV28|NA
TGTGCCAGCAGTTTGATGGTGTTGGGCCAGCGAAGCGATGGCTACACCTTC
CASSLMVLGQRSDGYTF
>NA|12|TRBJ1-1|TRBV7-9|NA
TGTGCCAGCAGCAAAATCGAGGGTGCAGCTTTCTTT
CASSKIEGAAFF